This TCR beta chain was sequenced for a study of T cell clusters in autoimmune cytopenias. TRB was amplified by touch-down multiplex PCR, primer pools A and B combined. After re-calling the multiplex PCR reads, TCRdb lists one entry per CDR3 protein, DNA absent. The table for this sample gives 9,500 to 15,000 distinct CDR3 sequences. TRB was amplified from 250 ng of peripheral blood genomic DNA per sample. The study's findings and limits: Primary autoimmune cytopenia patients seemingly lacked the physiological T cell clusters found in healthy donors.

Notes on this clonotype: Its target is not known.

The origin of this receptor is a human donor with an autoimmune cytopenia or autoimmune hepatitis (not recorded which). The sample taken for sequencing was peripheral blood.

The CDR3 spells CASRPGTSSGEQYF. This chain links TRBV6-5 with TRBJ2-7; TCRdb gives TRBD2 as the D gene, but with no DNA this cannot be confirmed. Germline V gene sequence: CDR1 MNHEY, CDR2 SVGAGI. The CDR3 has 14 residues.